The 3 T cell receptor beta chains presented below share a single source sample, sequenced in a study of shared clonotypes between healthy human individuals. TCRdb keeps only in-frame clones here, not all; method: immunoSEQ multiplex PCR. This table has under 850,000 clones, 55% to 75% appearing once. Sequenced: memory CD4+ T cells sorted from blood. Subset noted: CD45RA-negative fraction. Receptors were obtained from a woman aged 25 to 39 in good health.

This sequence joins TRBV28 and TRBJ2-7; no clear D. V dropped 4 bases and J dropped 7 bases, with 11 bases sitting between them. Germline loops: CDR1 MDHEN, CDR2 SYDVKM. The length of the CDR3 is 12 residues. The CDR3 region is CASSSAGPEQYF. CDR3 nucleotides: TGTGCCAGCAGTTCCGCCGGGCCGGAGCAGTACTTC.

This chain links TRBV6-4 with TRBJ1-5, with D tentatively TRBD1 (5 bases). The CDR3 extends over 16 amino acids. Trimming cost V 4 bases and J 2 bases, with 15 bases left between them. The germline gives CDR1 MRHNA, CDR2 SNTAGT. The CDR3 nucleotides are TGTGCCAGCAGTGGCGCCGGGGGGTTTGGCAATCAGCCCCAGCATTTT. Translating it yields CASSGAGGFGNQPQHF.

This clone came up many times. The CDR3 bases are TGTGCCAGCAGTCCTCCCCTCACTGAAGCTTTCTTT. Protein: CASSPPLTEAFF. The chain recombines TRBV28 with TRBJ1-1; D uncertain. The V gene's germline CDR1 is MDHEN and CDR2 SYDVKM. Trimming cost V 5 bases and J 4 bases, with 8 bases left between them. This CDR3 has 12 amino acids.